The 16 T cell receptor beta chains given below trace back to one sample, sequenced in a study of a mutant IDH1 vaccine in newly diagnosed glioma. Antigens of these TCRs are unknown. Time point specified: week 47, end of study. The investigators gave 300 ug of mutant IDH1 20-mer peptide in each vaccine dose, together with topical imiquimod. Profiling relied on immunoSEQ multiplex PCR, and the TCRdb table lists in-frame clones only, not all of them. In the table there are over 80,000 clones, over 75% of which are singletons. Sequenced material: PBMCs, taken from a glioma patient whose treatment included an IDH1 peptide vaccine. These receptors all come from a man aged 40-49 years with glioma.

This clone was observed once. The chain has TRBV15 and TRBJ2-1; no firm D call. V lost 0 bases and J 2 bases, leaving 17 bases between the germline ends. Germline V gene sequence: CDR1 LNHNV, CDR2 YYDKDF (reference sequence). The CDR3 contains 18 residues. CDR3 nucleotide sequence: TGTGCCACCAGCAGAGATCTGATTAGCTGGTGGGCCTACAATGAGCAGTTCTTC. This codes for CATSRDLISWWAYNEQFF.

The chain recombines TRBV9 with TRBJ2-3; possible D gene TRBD1, 5 bases. The V end was cut by 0 bases, the J end by 7 bases, with 21 bases between. CDR3 length equals 17 residues. Germline loops: CDR1 SGDLS, CDR2 YYNGEE. The CDR3 nucleotides read TGTGCCAGCAGCGTAGGGGGCAGGGTGGTCCTTAGGAATACGCAGTATTTT. Encoded protein: CASSVGGRVVLRNTQYF.

The chain combines TRBV20-1 with TRBJ2-5; D gene ambiguous. The DNA end favors TRBJ2-7, so the J call may be wrong. CDR1 is DFQATT and CDR2 is SNEGSKA in the germline V gene (reference sequence). This CDR3 has 10 amino acids. CDR3 DNA: TGCAGTGCCAGCCAGACCGAGCAGTACTTC. It specifies CSASQTEQYF.

This clone was seen a single time. CDR3 amino acids: CASSQETSGSYEQYF. As DNA, the CDR3 is TGTGCCAGCAGCCAAGAGACTAGCGGGAGTTACGAGCAGTACTTC. J is TRBJ2-7 and V is TRBV4-2; 12 positions match TRBD2. Germline V gene sequence: CDR1 LGHNA, CDR2 YNFKEQ. With 0 bases clipped from V and 4 bases from J, the junction kept 1 base outside the gene matches. This CDR3 is 15 amino acids long.

This chain joins TRBV7-9 and TRBJ2-3; possible D gene TRBD1, 5 bases. V was cut by 0 bases and J by 2 bases, with 9 bases left in between. The CDR3 consists of 15 residues. CDR1 and CDR2 from the germline V gene are SEHNR and FQNEAQ (reference sequence). The CDR3 loop is CASSLATADTDTQYF. CDR3 DNA: TGTGCCAGCAGCTTAGCGACAGCTGACACAGATACGCAGTATTTT.

This clone was seen a few times. This chain links TRBV6-5 with TRBJ2-7; D not certain. Trimming took off 4 bases at V and 2 bases at J, with 15 bases between the two ends. The CDR3 contains 15 residues. Germline V gene sequence: CDR1 MNHEY, CDR2 SVGAGI. The CDR3 bases are TGTGCCAGCAGTTCCCTGCCGTTCAACGCCTACGAGCAGTACTTC. This sequence encodes CASSSLPFNAYEQYF.

The chain carries TRBV10-3 and TRBJ1-5; 7 nucleotides agree with TRBD1. In germline, CDR1 is ENHRY, CDR2 SYGVKD. The CDR3 has 14 amino acids. Trimming at V came to 10 bases and at J to 4 bases, leaving 10 bases not matched to a gene. CDR3 protein: CATGQQGGNQPQHF. CDR3 in DNA: TGTGCCACCGGGCAGCAGGGGGGGAATCAGCCCCAGCATTTT.

This clone was seen a single time. V is TRBV6-6 and J is TRBJ2-7; TRBD2 aligns across 9 bases. Germline CDR1 is MNHNY and CDR2 is SVGAGI (reference sequence). V trimming: 8 bases; J trimming: 2 bases; junction bases outside the gene matches: 4. This CDR3 spans 13 amino acids. The CDR3 loop reads CASAGLATYEQYF. The CDR3, as DNA: TGTGCCAGCGCGGGACTAGCTACCTACGAGCAGTACTTC.

The chain recombines TRBV6-4 with TRBJ2-5; tentatively, D is TRBD2 (5 bases). The germline V gene has CDR1 MRHNA and CDR2 SNTAGT. The V and J ends lost 5 bases and 5 bases respectively, with 12 bases between them. The CDR3 covers 13 residues. The CDR3 loop reads CASSSGPGETQYF. The CDR3 DNA reads TGTGCCAGCAGTTCTGGTCCGGGGGAGACCCAGTACTTC.

The chain has TRBV19 and TRBJ1-1; 8 bases are a match to TRBD1. V lost 5 bases and J lost 5; bases outside the gene matches: 10. This CDR3 comprises 15 residues. Germline V gene data show CDR1 as LNHDA and CDR2 as SQIVND (reference sequence). The CDR3 loop reads CASSPDRGRLTEAFF. The CDR3 region has the DNA TGTGCCAGTAGTCCCGACAGGGGCCGTTTAACTGAAGCTTTCTTT.

The chain carries TRBV7-6 and TRBJ1-1; D unresolved. Per germline, CDR1 SGHVS and CDR2 FNYEAQ. V lost 5 bases and J 1 base, leaving 8 bases between the germline ends. The CDR3 covers 13 residues. DNA of the CDR3: TGTGCCAGCAGCCGGGGTGGGAACACTGAAGCTTTCTTT. Translating it yields CASSRGGNTEAFF.

The gene calls are TRBV7-2 and TRBJ1-5; D gene uncertain. Trimming shortened V by 1 base and J by 7 bases, and 14 bases separated the two germline ends. The CDR3 consists of 15 residues. Germline CDR1 SGHTA, CDR2 FQGNSA. The CDR3 region has the DNA TGTGCCAGCAGCTTAGACCCGGGCCAGCACCAGCCCCAGCATTTT. It yields the protein CASSLDPGQHQPQHF.

The chain uses TRBV2 and TRBJ2-7; a possible D gene is TRBD1 (5 bases). Trimming pared 6 bases from V and 3 bases from J, leaving 18 bases between. The CDR3 length is 15 residues. The germline V gene has CDR1 SNHLY and CDR2 FYNNEI. CDR3 coding DNA: TGTGCCAGCAGGGCAGACAGTATAAGAAGCTACGAGCAGTACTTC. The encoded protein is CASRADSIRSYEQYF.

The gene calls are TRBV18 and TRBJ2-7; 14 bases line up with TRBD2. The germline V gene encodes CDR1 KGHSH and CDR2 LQKENI. The V segment lost 4 bases and the J segment 1 base; nucleotides outside the gene matches: 9. The CDR3 has 18 amino acids. For the CDR3, the DNA is TGTGCCAGCTCACAATCCGGGACTAGCGGGGGCGAATCCTACGAGCAGTACTTC. It encodes CASSQSGTSGGESYEQYF.

This rearrangement joins TRBV6-4 to TRBJ2-1; 12 positions agree with TRBD2. V dropped 5 bases and J dropped 4; count of bases not matched to a gene: 3. The germline V gene has CDR1 MRHNA and CDR2 SNTAGT. This CDR3 has 15 residues. This CDR3 reads CASSPSGGEYNEQFF. The DNA for the CDR3 is TGTGCCAGCAGTCCTAGCGGGGGGGAATACAATGAGCAGTTCTTC.

CDR3 in amino acids: CASSQDSDRGPYEQYF. The DNA of the CDR3 is TGCGCCAGCAGCCAAGATTCGGACAGGGGGCCGTACGAGCAGTACTTC. This chain joins TRBV4-1 and TRBJ2-7; 11 bases are a match to TRBD1. CDR3 length: 16 residues. Unmatched junction bases numbered 5, after V lost 0 bases and J lost 4 bases. The V gene's germline CDR1 is MGHRA and CDR2 YSYEKL.